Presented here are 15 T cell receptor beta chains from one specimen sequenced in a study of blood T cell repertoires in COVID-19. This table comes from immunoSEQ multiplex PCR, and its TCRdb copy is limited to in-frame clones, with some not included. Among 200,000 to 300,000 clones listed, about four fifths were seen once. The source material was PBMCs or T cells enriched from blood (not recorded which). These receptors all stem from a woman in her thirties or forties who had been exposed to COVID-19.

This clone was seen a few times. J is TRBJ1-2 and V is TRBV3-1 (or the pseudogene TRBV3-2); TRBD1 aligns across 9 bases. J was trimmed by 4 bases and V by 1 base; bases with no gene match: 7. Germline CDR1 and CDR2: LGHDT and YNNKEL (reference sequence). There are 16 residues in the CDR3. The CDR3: CASSQGAGQGTYGYTF. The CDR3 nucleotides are TGTGCCAGCAGCCAAGGAGCGGGACAGGGTACCTATGGCTACACCTTC.

CDR3: CASSPLSGGDSGYTF. In DNA, the CDR3 is TGTGCCAGCAGCCCCTTGTCAGGGGGCGACTCTGGCTACACCTTC. The genes are TRBV7-3 and TRBJ1-2; 8 bases map to TRBD1. The V segment lost 5 bases and the J segment 7 bases; nucleotides outside the gene matches: 12. This CDR3 contains 15 residues. The germline gives CDR1 SGHTA, CDR2 FQGTGA.

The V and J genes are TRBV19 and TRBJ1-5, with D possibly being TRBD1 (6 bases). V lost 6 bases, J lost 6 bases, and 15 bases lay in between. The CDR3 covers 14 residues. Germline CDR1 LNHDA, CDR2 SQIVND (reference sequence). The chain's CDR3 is CASRDDRSSQPQHF. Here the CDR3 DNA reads TGTGCCAGTAGGGACGACAGGTCAAGTCAGCCCCAGCATTTT.

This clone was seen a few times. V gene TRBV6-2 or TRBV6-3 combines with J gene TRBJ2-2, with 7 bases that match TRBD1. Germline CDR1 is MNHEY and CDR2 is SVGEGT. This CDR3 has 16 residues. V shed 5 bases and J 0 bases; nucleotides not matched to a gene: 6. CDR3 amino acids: CASSLTGTANTGELFF. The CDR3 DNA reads TGTGCCAGCAGTCTAACCGGGACAGCGAACACCGGGGAGCTGTTTTTT.

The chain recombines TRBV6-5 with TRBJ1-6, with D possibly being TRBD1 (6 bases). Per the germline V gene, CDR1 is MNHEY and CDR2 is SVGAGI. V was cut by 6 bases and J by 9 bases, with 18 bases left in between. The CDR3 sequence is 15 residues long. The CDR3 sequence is CASRPQQGSASPLHF. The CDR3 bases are TGTGCCAGCAGACCTCAACAGGGATCTGCTTCACCCCTCCACTTT.

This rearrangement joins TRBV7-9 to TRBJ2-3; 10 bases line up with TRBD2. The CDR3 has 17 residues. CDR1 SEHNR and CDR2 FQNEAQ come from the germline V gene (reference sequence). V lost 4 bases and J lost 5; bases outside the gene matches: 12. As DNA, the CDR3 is TGTGCCAGCAGCTCCTGGTCTGTAGCGGGGGGCCGAGATACGCAGTATTTT. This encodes CASSSWSVAGGRDTQYF.

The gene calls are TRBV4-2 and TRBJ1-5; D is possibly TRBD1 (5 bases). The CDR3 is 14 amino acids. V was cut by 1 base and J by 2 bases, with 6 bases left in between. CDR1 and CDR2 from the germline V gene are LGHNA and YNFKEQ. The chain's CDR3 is CASSQVGGNQPQHF. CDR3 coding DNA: TGTGCCAGCAGCCAAGTAGGGGGCAATCAGCCCCAGCATTTT.

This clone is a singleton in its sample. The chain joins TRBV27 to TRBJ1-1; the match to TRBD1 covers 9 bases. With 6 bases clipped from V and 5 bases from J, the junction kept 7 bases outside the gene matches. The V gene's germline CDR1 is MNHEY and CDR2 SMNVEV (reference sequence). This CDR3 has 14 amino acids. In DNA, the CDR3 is TGTGCCAGCAGACCGGGACAGGGTAGAACTGAAGCTTTCTTT. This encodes CASRPGQGRTEAFF.

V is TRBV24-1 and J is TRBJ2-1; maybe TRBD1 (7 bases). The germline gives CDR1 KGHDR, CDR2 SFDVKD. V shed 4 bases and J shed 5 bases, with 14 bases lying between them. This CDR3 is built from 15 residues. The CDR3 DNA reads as TGTGCCACCAGTGACTCAGGGGGGACCAACAATGAGCAGTTCTTC. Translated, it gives CATSDSGGTNNEQFF.

This CDR3 reads CASSPGQYLAKNIQYF. The DNA of the CDR3 is TGTGCCAGCAGCCCGGGACAGTACCTAGCCAAAAACATTCAGTACTTC. The chain joins TRBV5-8 to TRBJ2-4, with TRBD1 identical over 7 bases. V trimming: 4 bases; J trimming: 0 bases; junction bases outside the gene matches: 7. Germline-derived CDR1 and CDR2 are SGHTS and YDEGEE. The CDR3 spans 16 residues.

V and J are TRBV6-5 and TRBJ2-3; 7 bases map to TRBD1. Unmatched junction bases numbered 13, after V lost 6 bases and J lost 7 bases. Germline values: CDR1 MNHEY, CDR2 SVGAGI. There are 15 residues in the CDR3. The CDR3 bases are TGTGCCAGCAGGAGGGACAGTAGGTCCGAGAATACGCAGTATTTT. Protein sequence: CASRRDSRSENTQYF.

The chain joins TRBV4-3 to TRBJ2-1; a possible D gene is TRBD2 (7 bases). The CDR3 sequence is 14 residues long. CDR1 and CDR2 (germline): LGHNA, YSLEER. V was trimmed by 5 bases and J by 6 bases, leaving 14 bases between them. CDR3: CASSSGGAGNEQFF. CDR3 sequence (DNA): TGCGCCAGCAGCAGTGGGGGGGCTGGCAATGAGCAGTTCTTC.

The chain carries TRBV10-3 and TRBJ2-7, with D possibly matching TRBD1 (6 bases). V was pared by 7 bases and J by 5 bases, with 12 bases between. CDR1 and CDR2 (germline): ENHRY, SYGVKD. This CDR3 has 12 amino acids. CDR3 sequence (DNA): TGTGCCATCACCACGACAGGAGACGAGCAGTACTTC. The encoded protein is CAITTTGDEQYF.

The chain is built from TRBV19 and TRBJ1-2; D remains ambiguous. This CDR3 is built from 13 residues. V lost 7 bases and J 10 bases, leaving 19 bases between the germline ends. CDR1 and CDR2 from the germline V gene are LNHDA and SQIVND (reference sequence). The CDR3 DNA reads TGTGCCAGTACCCTAAGGGAGATTTTGATCTACACCTTC. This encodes CASTLREILIYTF.

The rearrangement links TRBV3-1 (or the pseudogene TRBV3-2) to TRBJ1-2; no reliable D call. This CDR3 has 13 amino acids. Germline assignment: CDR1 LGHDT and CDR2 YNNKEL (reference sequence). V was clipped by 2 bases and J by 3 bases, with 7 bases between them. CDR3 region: CASSQQVHYGYTF. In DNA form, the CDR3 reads TGTGCCAGCAGCCAACAGGTTCACTATGGCTACACCTTC.